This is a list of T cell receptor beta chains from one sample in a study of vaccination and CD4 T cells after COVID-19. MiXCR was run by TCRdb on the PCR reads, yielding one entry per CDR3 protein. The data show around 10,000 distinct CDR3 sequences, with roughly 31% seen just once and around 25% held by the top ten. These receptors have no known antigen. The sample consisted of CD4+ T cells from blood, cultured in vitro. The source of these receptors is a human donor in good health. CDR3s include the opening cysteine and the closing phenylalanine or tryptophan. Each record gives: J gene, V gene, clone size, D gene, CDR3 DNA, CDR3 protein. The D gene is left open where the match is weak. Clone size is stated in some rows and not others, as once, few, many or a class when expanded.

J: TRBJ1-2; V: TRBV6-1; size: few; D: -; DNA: TGTGCCAGCAGTCTCATTACGCAGGGGAGGGATGGCTACACCTTC; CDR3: CASSLITQGRDGYTF
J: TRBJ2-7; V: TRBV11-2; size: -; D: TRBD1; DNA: TGTGCCAGCAGCCTTCTCTCCCCCGGGACAGGGATAGCCGAGCAGTACTTC; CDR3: CASSLLSPGTGIAEQYF
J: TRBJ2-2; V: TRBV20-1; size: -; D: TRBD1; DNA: TGCAGTGCCCCGCGACAGGGTAACACCGGGGAGCCGTTTTTT; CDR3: CSAPRQGNTGEPFF
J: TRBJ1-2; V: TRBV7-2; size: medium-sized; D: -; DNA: TGTGCCAGCAGCTTACAGCGACTCTATGGCTACACCTTC; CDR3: CASSLQRLYGYTF
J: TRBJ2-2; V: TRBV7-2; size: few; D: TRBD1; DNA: TGTGCCAGCAGCTTAAGGGGAAGACAGGGGGCGTCGAGCACCGGGGAGCTGTTTTTT; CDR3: CASSLRGRQGASSTGELFF
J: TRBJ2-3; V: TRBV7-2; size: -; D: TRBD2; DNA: TGTGCCAGCAGCTTGGGCGGGAGGGCCCCAGATACGCAGTATTTT; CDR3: CASSLGGRAPDTQYF
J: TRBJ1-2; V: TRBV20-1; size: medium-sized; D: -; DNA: TGCAGTGCTAGAGAGACAGCCTTTAATGAGGCCTATGGCTACACCTTC; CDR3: CSARETAFNEAYGYTF
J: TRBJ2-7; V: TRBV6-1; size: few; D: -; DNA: TGTGCCAGCAGGTCCGGGACAACGTACGAGCAGTACTTC; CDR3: CASRSGTTYEQYF
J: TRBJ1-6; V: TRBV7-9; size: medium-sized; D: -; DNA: TGTGCCAGCAGCTTAGAGGGTGGGGCAGGGAATTCACCCCTCCACTTT; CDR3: CASSLEGGAGNSPLHF
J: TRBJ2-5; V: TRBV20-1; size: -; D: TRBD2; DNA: TGCAGTGCTCCGACTAGCGGGAGGTCAGAGACCCAGTACTTC; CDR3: CSAPTSGRSETQYF
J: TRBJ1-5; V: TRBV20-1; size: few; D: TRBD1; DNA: TGCAGTGCTAGAGTGAGGGGGCACCCTAGCAATCAGCCCCAGCATTTT; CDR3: CSARVRGHPSNQPQHF
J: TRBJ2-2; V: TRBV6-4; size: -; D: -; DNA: TGTGCCAGCAGTGAACTACCAACCACCGGGGAGCTGTTTTTT; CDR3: CASSELPTTGELFF
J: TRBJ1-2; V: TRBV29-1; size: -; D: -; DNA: TGCAGCGTATACAGGGTTGCCTATGGCTACACCTTC; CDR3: CSVYRVAYGYTF
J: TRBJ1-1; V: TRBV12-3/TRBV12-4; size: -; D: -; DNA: TGTGCCAGCAAGCTGGGGGGGCTCACCACTGAAGCTTTCTTT; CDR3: CASKLGGLTTEAFF
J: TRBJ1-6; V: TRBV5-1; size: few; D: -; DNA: TGCGCCAGCAGCTTGGAGGCGGTTAGCTCCTATAATTCACCCCTCCACTTT; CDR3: CASSLEAVSSYNSPLHF
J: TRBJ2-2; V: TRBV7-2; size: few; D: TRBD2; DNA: TGTGCCAGCAGACTAGCGGGTAACACCGGGGAGCTGTTTTTT; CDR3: CASRLAGNTGELFF
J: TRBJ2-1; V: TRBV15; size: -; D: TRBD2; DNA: TGTGCCACCAGCAGAGAAGGCGGGAGGGCCAATGAGCAGTTCTTC; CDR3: CATSREGGRANEQFF
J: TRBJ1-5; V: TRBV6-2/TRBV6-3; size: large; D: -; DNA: TGTGCCAGCACAAAGGCCGCAGCGCCGAATCAGCCCCAGCATTTT; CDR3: CASTKAAAPNQPQHF
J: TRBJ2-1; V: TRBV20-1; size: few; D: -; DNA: TGCAGTGCTAGAGATCTTCCTAGCTCCTACAATGAGCAGTTCTTC; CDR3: CSARDLPSSYNEQFF
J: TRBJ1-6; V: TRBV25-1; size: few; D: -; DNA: TGTGCCAGCAGTCCAAGTGGGAATTCACCCCTCCACTTT; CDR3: CASSPSGNSPLHF
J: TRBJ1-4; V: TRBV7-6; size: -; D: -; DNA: TGTGCCAGCAGCTTGCCCCATGAAAAACTGTTTTTT; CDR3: CASSLPHEKLFF
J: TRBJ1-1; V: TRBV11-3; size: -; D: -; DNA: TGTGCCAGCAGCTTTGCTCAGTTCTCTGAAGCTTTCTTT; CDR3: CASSFAQFSEAFF
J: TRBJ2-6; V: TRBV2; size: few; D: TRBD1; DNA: TGTGCCAGCAGTAATACAGGGGGCGCTGGGGCCAACGTCCTGACTTTC; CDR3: CASSNTGGAGANVLTF
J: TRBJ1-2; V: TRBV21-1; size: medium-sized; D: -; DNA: TGTGCCAGCAGCAAAAAGACAGGTCCTAGGGGTGCGTTAGGCTACACCTTC; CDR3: CASSKKTGPRGALGYTF
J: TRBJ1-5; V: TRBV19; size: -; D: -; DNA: TGTGCCAGTAGTATCGATCCACGGCAGCCCCAGCATTTT; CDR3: CASSIDPRQPQHF